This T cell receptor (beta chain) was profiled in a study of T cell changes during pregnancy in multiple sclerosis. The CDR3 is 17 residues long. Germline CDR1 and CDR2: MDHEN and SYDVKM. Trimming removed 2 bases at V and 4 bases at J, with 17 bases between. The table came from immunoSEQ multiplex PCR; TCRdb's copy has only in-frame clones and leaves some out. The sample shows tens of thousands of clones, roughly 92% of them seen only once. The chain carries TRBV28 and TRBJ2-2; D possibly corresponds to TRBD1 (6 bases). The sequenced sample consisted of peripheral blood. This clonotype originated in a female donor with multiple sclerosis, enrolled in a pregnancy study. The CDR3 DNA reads TGTGCCAGCAGTTTAAGTTTGGGGGCAGCTACCACCGGGGAGCTGTTTTTT. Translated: CASSLSLGAATTGELFF.